This T cell receptor (beta chain) was captured by sequencing in a study of persistence of HIV-infected CD4 T cells. The V end was cut by 4 bases, the J end by 0 bases, with 7 bases between. Germline V gene data show CDR1 as SQVTM and CDR2 as ANQGSEA. The CDR3 sequence is 12 residues long. This clone showed up just once. No antigen is known for it. The identical CDR3 is also encoded by other nucleotide sequences in the sample. Lysates of CMV-infected fibroblasts at approximately 9.4 ug/mL stimulated these cells. CD4+ T cells upregulating both CD40 ligand and CD69 were sorted as responding cells. The libraries were made with immunoSEQ version 4 in survey mode. The assay was immunoSEQ multiplex PCR, and TCRdb's table has in-frame clones only and misses some. The data show more than 15,000 clones, about 84% seen once.

The chain has TRBV29-1 and TRBJ2-7; D may match TRBD1 or TRBD2 (5 bases each). The sample consisted of CD4+ T cells sorted from PBMCs after approximately 19-hour stimulation, taken from a patient who received antiretroviral therapy. This receptor was taken from an adult man with HIV who was CMV-seropositive. CDR3 nucleotides: TGCAGCGTTGCGAGGGGCTCCTACGAGCAGTACTTC. Translating it yields CSVARGSYEQYF.